The 10 T cell receptor beta chains below come from one sample, sequenced in a study of cytomegalovirus exposure and HLA in healthy donors. The PCR used 60 Vbeta and 13 Jbeta primers. The protocol was immunoSEQ multiplex PCR, while the TCRdb copy is restricted to in-frame clones and leaves out a portion. The sample shows over 150,000 clones, over 70% of them seen only once. The material sequenced was PBMCs. The receptors were sampled from a woman between 50 and 59 years old in good health and CMV-seropositive.

This clone was seen once. The chain links TRBV29-1 to TRBJ1-1; D is unresolved. V shed 7 bases and J shed 0 bases, with 15 bases lying between them. The germline CDR1 and CDR2 sequences are SQVTM and ANQGSEA. This CDR3 region has 14 residues. The CDR3, as DNA: TGCAGCGGTGGAGGTGGGGTTGTGAACACTGAAGCTTTCTTT. It specifies CSGGGGVVNTEAFF.

This rearrangement joins TRBV7-8 to TRBJ2-7; TRBD1 aligns across 12 bases. The CDR3 length is 14 residues. CDR1 SGHVS and CDR2 FQNEAQ come from the germline V gene. Trimming removed 7 bases from V and 3 bases from J; junction bases left unmatched: 4. The CDR3 bases are TGTGCCAGCACCGGGACAGGGGGCCACTACGAGCAGTACTTC. As protein: CASTGTGGHYEQYF.

This sequence joins TRBV5-5 and TRBJ2-6; tentatively, D is TRBD1 (5 bases). Trimming pared 4 bases from V and 1 base from J, leaving 12 bases between. The CDR3 is made up of 16 amino acids. CDR1 and CDR2 (germline): SGHKS, YYEKEE (reference sequence). CDR3 region: CASSSRDGSGANVLTF. In DNA, the CDR3 is TGTGCCAGCAGCAGCAGGGATGGTTCTGGGGCCAACGTCCTGACTTTC.

V is TRBV7-3 and J is TRBJ2-6; the match to TRBD1 covers 7 bases. The ends lost 5 bases at V and 2 bases at J; junction bases unmatched: 3. The CDR3 has 15 residues. Germline V gives CDR1 SGHTA, CDR2 FQGTGA. CDR3 sequence reads: CASSPGTAGANVLTF. The DNA of the CDR3 is TGTGCCAGCAGCCCGGGGACAGCTGGGGCCAACGTCCTGACTTTC. Together with reference TRBV7-3 and TRBJ2-6, the CDR3 gives the full variable domain: GAGVSQTPSNKVTEKGKYVELRCDPISGHTALYWYRQSLGQGPEFLIYFQGTGAADDSGLPNDRFFAVRPEGSVSTLKIQRTERGDSAVYLCASSPGTAGANVLTFGAGSRLTVL.

CDR3 amino acids: CASSQGDSDEKLFF. CDR3 in DNA: TGCGCCAGCAGCCAAGGGGACAGCGATGAAAAACTGTTTTTT. The chain combines TRBV4-1 with TRBJ1-4, with 7 bases aligning to TRBD1. The CDR3 spans 14 residues. V lost 1 base to trimming and J lost 6 bases; unmatched junction nucleotides: 2. Germline assignment: CDR1 MGHRA and CDR2 YSYEKL.

A single count supports this clone. V gene TRBV7-2 combines with J gene TRBJ2-3; TRBD2 agrees at 14 bases. Germline lookup yields CDR1 SGHTA and CDR2 FQGNSA. The CDR3 consists of 14 residues. V was clipped by 7 bases and J by 8 bases; unmatched bases: 5. The CDR3 DNA follows: TGTGCCAGCAACTCAGGGACTAGCGGGGGTACGCAGTATTTT. It is translated as CASNSGTSGGTQYF. The full variable domain, rest sourced from reference TRBV7-2 and TRBJ2-3, is GAGVSQSPSNKVTEKGKDVELRCDPISGHTALYWYRQSLGQGLEFLIYFQGNSAPDKSGLPSDRFSAERTGGSVSTLTIQRTQQEDSAVYLCASNSGTSGGTQYFGPGTRLTVL.

Only a few counts were recorded for this clone. The rearrangement links TRBV9 to TRBJ1-3; D call uncertain. The germline V gene encodes CDR1 SGDLS and CDR2 YYNGEE. CDR3 length: 15 residues. V was cut by 0 bases and J by 0 bases, with 7 bases left in between. DNA for the CDR3: TGTGCCAGCAGCGTAGGACGGGGCTCTGGAAACACCATATATTTT. It is translated as CASSVGRGSGNTIYF.

This rearrangement joins TRBV2 to TRBJ1-2; 7 bases match TRBD1. Germline V lookup: CDR1 SNHLY, CDR2 FYNNEI. Unmatched junction bases numbered 11, after V lost 3 bases and J lost 10 bases. The CDR3 has 14 amino acids. CDR3 in amino acids: CASSERQGLDSYTF. The CDR3 DNA sequence: TGTGCCAGCAGTGAGAGACAGGGCCTTGATTCCTACACCTTC. Supplemented by reference TRBV2 and TRBJ1-2, the full variable domain reads EPEVTQTPSHQVTQMGQEVILRCVPISNHLYFYWYRQILGQKVEFLVSFYNNEISEKSEIFDDQFSVERPDGSNFTLKIRSTKLEDSAMYFCASSERQGLDSYTFGSGTRLTVV.

This clone was detected ten times or more. The gene calls are TRBV28 and TRBJ2-7; 7 bases match TRBD2. This CDR3 is 15 amino acids long. CDR1 is MDHEN and CDR2 is SYDVKM in the germline V gene. V dropped 3 bases and J dropped 3; count of bases not matched to a gene: 8. As DNA, the CDR3 is TGTGCCAGCAGTTTTGGGCTGCGGGGGAGCTACGAGCAGTACTTC. It specifies CASSFGLRGSYEQYF.

The gene calls are TRBV4-2 and TRBJ2-5; 7 nucleotides match TRBD2. This CDR3 has 17 residues. CDR1 and CDR2 from the germline V gene are LGHNA and YNFKEQ. Trimming at V came to 1 base and at J to 5 bases, leaving 13 bases not matched to a gene. CDR3 protein: CASSQGAGGSSGETQYF. CDR3 nucleotides: TGTGCCAGCAGCCAAGGGGCCGGCGGGAGTTCGGGGGAGACCCAGTACTTC.